The present TCR beta chain was sequenced within a study of blood T cell repertoires in COVID-19 (TCRdb year 2020). For the study in its entirety: The collaborator samples originated in the United States, Italy and Spain and spanned the acute and convalescent phases of COVID-19. The repertoires were released in a freely available public database intended as a resource for research on the immune response to SARS-CoV-2. Nearly every sample came with metadata listing a de-identified subject ID, COVID-19 status, age in years and sex. Subjects who had been exposed to COVID-19, were actively infected with it, or had recovered from it provided the deeply sampled blood TCRbeta repertoires that made up the dataset. The material from the prospective study consisted of cDNA or gDNA derived from T cells, B-cell-depleted T cells, or PBMCs. Where HLA class I and class II types were available, the types were taken from metadata supplied by the sample provider, not from assay-based typing. Samples were obtained from the ongoing ImmuneRACE study (first 160 participants) and from 1,254 subjects provided by 6 global collaborators.

As for this clone: Its antigen is not yet known. No much larger clonotype is one base removed from it; base qualities were not supplied.

Each collaborating institution followed its own protocols to collect whole blood in K2EDTA tubes. For TCRbeta analysis, collaborator samples were shipped as frozen whole blood, as isolated PBMCs, or as DNA extracted from either sample type. TCRbeta CDR3 regions were amplified from genomic DNA by means of the immunoSEQ Assay, a bias-controlled multiplex PCR. As for how the authors treated the data: The number of nucleated cells in each sample was estimated from the amplification of reference gene primers within the assay. To quantify the absolute abundance of each unique TCRbeta CDR3 rearrangement, sequence reads were collapsed and filtered. Productive Simpson clonality was computed per sample as the square root of Simpson's diversity index over productive rearrangements. Here the immuneACCESS table is served through TCRdb, limited to in-frame sequences with V and J called. Missing clones are a known gap in these copies; in checked studies unresolved V genes cover under half, and the rest lacks a known reason. That table furnishes V, J and clone size, whereas the DNA furnished D and trimming. Counted in this sample were around 200,000 clones; about 86% of them appeared once. The top ten clonotypes cover roughly 2.8% of the sample.

Results the study describes overall, beyond this receptor: The quantity of clinical and demographic metadata differed by source and by participant and was supplied without curation.

The sequencing sample was made of peripheral blood. The source is a man aged 45 to 65 with active or convalescent COVID-19.

The CDR3 in this case is CASSQVWDNNQPQHF. The bases read TGCGCCAGCAGCCAAGTCTGGGACAATAATCAGCCCCAGCATTTT. The V gene is TRBV4-3 and the J gene is TRBJ1-5; the D gene is perhaps TRBD1, on 6 matching bases. V was cut back by 1 base and J by 4 bases, leaving a gap of 11 bases between them. The germline V gene provides CDR1 LGHNA and CDR2 YSLEER. Inclusive of the bounding cysteine and phenylalanine, the CDR3 is 15 residues long. Solely the CDR3 DNA is kept, with 45 bases framed from the first base.